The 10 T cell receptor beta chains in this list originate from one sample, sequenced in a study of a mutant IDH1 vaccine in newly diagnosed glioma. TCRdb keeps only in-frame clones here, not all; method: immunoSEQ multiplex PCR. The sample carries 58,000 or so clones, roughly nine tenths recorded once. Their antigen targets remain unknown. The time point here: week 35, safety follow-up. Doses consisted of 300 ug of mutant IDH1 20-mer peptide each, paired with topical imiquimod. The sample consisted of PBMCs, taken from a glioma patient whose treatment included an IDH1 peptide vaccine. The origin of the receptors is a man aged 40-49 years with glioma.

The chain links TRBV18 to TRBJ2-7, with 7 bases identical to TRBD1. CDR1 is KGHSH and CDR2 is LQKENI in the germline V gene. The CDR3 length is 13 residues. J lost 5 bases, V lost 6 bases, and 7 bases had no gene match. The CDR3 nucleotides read TGTGCCAGCTCTCCAGACAGGGTCCACGAGCAGTACTTC. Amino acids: CASSPDRVHEQYF.

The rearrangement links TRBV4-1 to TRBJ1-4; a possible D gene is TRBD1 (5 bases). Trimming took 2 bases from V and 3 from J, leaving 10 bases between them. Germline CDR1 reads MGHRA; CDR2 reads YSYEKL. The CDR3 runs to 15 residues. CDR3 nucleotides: TGCGCCAGCAGCCAAACAGGAAACGCTAATGAAAAACTGTTTTTT. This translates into CASSQTGNANEKLFF.

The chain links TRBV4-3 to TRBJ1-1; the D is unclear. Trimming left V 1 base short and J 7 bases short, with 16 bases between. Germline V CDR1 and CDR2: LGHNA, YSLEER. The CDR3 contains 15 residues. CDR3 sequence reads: CASSQGLERVGEAFF. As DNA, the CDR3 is TGCGCCAGCAGCCAAGGTTTAGAACGGGTTGGTGAAGCTTTCTTT.

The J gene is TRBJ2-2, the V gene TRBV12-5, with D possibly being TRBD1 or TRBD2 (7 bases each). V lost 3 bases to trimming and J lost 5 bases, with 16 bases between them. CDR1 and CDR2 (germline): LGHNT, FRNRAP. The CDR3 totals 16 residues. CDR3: CASGFGGGGRTGELFF. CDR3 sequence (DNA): TGTGCTAGTGGTTTTGGGGGAGGGGGCCGAACCGGGGAGCTGTTTTTT.

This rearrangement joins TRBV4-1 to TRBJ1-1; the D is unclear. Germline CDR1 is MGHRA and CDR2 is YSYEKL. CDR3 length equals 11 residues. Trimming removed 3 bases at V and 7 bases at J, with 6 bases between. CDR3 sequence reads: CASSHGNEAFF. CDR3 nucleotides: TGCGCCAGCAGCCACGGCAATGAAGCTTTCTTT.

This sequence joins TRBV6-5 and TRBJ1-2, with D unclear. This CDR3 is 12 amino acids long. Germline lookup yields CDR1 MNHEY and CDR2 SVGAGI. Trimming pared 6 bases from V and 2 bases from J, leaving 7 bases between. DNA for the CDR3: TGTGCCAGCAGCCCGGCCAACTATGGCTACACCTTC. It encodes CASSPANYGYTF.

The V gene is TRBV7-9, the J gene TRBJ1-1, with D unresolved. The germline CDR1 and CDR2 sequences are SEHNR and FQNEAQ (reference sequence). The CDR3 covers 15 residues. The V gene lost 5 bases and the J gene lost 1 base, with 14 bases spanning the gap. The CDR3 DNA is TGTGCCAGCAGCCCCAGAGATTCGGGGAACACTGAAGCTTTCTTT. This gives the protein CASSPRDSGNTEAFF.

Written as DNA, the CDR3 is TGTGCCAGCAGTCCCCTGGGCGGAGCCTACAATGAGCAGTTCTTC. Protein: CASSPLGGAYNEQFF. The chain is built from TRBV6-5 and TRBJ2-1; the D is unclear. V lost 5 bases and J lost 2, with 13 bases in between. The CDR3 is 15 amino acids. Germline-derived CDR1 and CDR2 are MNHEY and SVGAGI.

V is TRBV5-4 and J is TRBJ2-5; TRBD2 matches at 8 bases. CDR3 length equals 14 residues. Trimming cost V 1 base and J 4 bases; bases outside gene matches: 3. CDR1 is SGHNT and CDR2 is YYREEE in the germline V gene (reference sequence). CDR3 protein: CASSLPAGVETQYF. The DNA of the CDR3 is TGTGCCAGCAGCTTGCCAGCGGGAGTAGAGACCCAGTACTTC.

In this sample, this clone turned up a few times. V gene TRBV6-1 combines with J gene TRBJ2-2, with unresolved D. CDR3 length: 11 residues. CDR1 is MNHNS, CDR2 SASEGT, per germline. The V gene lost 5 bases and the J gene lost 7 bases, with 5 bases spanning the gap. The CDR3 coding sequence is TGTGCCAGCAGTAGATACGGGGAGCTGTTTTTT. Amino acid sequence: CASSRYGELFF.